This TCR beta chain was documented in a study of blood T cell repertoires in COVID-19. This clone showed up just once. Assay: immunoSEQ multiplex PCR; the TCRdb copy retains only in-frame clones and omits some. The table lists about 180,000 clones, about 82% of them singletons. The age range of participants was 18 to 89 years, with residence in 20 to 25 US areas. Sequencing was carried out using PBMCs or T cells enriched from blood (not recorded which). The clonotype originates from a woman in her thirties who had recovered from COVID-19.

CDR3 loop: CASSQTGPVAGGDEQYF. The CDR3 DNA sequence: TGCGCCAGCAGCCAAACGGGGCCCGTAGCGGGAGGTGACGAGCAGTACTTC. This chain joins TRBV4-1 and TRBJ2-7; 10 nucleotides agree with TRBD2. This CDR3 region has 17 residues. Germline CDR1 and CDR2: MGHRA and YSYEKL. The junction had 12 bases not matched to a gene; V was cut back by 2 bases and J by 5 bases.